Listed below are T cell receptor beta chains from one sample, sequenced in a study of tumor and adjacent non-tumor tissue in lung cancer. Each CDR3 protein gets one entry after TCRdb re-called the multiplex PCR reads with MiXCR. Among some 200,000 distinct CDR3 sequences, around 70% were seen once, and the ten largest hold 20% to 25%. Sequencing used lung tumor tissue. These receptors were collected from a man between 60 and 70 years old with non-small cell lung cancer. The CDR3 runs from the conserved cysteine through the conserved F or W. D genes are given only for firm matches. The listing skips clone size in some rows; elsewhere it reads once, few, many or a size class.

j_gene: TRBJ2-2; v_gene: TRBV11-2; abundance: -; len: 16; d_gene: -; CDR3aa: CASSLVRGRNTGELFF; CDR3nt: TGTGCCAGCAGCTTAGTCCGGGGCAGGAACACCGGGGAGCTGTTTTTT
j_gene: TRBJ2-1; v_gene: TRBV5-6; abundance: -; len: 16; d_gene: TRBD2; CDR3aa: CASNLAKREGGSEQFF; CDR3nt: TGTGCCAGCAACTTGGCCAAGCGGGAGGGTGGGAGCGAGCAGTTCTTC
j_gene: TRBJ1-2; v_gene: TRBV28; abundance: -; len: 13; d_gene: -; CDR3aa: CASTLGGAEGYTF; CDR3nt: TGTGCCAGCACTTTAGGAGGGGCCGAAGGCTACACCTTC
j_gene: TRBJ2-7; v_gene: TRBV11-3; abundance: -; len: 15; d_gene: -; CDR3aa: CVSSLDQNPAYEQYF; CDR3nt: TGTGTCAGCAGCTTAGATCAAAATCCCGCCTATGAGCAGTACTTC
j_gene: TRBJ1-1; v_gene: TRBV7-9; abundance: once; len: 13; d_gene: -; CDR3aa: CASSSWGSGGAFF; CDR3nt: TGTGCCAGCAGCTCGTGGGGCTCGGGTGGAGCTTTCTTT
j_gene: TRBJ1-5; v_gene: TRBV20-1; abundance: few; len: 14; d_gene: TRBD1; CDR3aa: CSARATGESQPQHF; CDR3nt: TGCAGTGCTAGAGCGACAGGGGAATCGCAGCCCCAGCATTTT
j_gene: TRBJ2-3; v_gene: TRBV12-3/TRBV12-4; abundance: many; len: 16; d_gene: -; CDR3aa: CASSPYRLAQGDTQYF; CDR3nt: TGTGCCAGCAGTCCCTACCGGCTAGCCCAGGGAGATACGCAGTATTTT
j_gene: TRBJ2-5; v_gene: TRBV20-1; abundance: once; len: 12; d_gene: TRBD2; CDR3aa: CSVSGRGGAQYF; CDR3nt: TGCAGTGTTAGCGGGCGGGGGGGGGCCCAGTACTTC
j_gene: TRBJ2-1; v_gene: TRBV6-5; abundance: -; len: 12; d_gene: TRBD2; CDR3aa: CASSPSGEAIIF; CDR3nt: TGTGCCAGCAGTCCTAGCGGGGAGGCTATAATCTTC
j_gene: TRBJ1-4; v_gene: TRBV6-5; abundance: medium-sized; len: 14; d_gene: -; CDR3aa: CASSYGQINEKLFF; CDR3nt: TGTGCCAGCAGTTACGGACAGATTAATGAAAAACTGTTTTTT
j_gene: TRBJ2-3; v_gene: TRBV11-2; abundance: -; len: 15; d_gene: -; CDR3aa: CASSLTGGLTGTQYF; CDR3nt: TGTGCAAGCAGCTTAACCGGGGGGCTGACAGGTACGCAGTATTTT
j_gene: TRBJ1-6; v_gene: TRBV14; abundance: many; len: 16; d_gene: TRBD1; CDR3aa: CASSLRGTGGGSPLHF; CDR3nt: TGTGCCAGCAGCCTTAGAGGTACAGGGGGCGGTTCACCCCTCCACTTT
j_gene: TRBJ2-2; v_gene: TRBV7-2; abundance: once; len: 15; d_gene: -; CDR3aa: CASSLGQRGAGELFF; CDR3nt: TGTGCCAGCAGCTTAGGACAGAGGGGAGCCGGGGAGCTGTTTTTT
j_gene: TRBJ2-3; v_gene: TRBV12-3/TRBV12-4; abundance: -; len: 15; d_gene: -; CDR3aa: CASSDPRGRTGTQYF; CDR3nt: TGTGCCAGCAGCGACCCCCGGGGACGCACAGGTACGCAGTATTTT
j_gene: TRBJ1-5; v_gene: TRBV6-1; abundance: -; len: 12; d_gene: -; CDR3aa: CAIGIWNQSQHF; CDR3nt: TGTGCCATCGGTATATGGAATCAGTCCCAGCATTTT
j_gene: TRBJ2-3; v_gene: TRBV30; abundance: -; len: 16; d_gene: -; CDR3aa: CAWTRPGATSTDTHYF; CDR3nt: TGTGCCTGGACTCGTCCTGGGGCGACGAGCACAGATACGCACTATTTT
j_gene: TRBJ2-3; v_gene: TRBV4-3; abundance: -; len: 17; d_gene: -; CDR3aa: CASSQVMSGASTDMQFF; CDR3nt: TGCGCCAGCAGCCAAGTAATGAGTGGAGCAAGCACAGATATGCAGTTTTTT
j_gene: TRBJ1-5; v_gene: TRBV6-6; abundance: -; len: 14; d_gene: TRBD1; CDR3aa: CASRTQGLVEPQHF; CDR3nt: TGTGCCAGCAGAACACAGGGGTTGGTGGAGCCCCAGCATTTT
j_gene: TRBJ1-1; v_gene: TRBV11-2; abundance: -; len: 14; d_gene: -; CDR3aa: CASNFGQGNTEALF; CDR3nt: -
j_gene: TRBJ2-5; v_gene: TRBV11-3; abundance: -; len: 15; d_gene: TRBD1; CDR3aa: CASSRGTGIQETHYF; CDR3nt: TGTGCTAGCAGCCGCGGGACAGGGATACAAGAGACCCACTACTTC
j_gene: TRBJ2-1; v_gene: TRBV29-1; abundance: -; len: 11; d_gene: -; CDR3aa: CSAGLGNEQFF; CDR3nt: TGCAGCGCCGGCCTCGGCAATGAGCAGTTCTTC
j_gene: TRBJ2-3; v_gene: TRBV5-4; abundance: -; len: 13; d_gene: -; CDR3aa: CASSWAEGDMQYF; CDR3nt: TGTGCCAGCAGCTGGGCAGAGGGAGATATGCAGTATTTT
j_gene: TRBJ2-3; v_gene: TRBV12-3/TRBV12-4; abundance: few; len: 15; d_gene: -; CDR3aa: CASSLSALTNQPQYF; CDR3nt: TGTGCCAGTAGTTTATCAGCTCTTACCAATCAGCCCCAGTATTTT
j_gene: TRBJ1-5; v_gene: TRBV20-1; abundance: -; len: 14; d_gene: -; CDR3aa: CSDRDARATEPRHF; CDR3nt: TGCAGTGATAGAGATGCCCGGGCAACTGAGCCCCGGCATTTT
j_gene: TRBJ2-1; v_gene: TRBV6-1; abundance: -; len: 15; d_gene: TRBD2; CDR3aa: CARSHGGRYYNEQFF; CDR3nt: TGTGCCAGGAGTCATGGCGGGAGGTATTACAATGAGCAGTTCTTC
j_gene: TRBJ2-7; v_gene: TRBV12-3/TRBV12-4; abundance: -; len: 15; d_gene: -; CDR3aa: CASRPAIGTFNEQYF; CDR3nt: TGTGCCAGCAGACCAGCTATCGGCACCTTCAACGAGCAGTACTTC
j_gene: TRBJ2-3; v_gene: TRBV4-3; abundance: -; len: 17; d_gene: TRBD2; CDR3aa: CASNRIGTSGSTDTQYF; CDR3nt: TGTGCCAGCAACCGGATAGGGACTAGCGGGAGCACAGATACGCAGTATTTT
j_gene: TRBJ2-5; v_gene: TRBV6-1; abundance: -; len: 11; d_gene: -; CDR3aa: CASRWKETQHF; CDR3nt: TGTGCCAGCCGGTGGAAAGAGACCCAGCACTTC
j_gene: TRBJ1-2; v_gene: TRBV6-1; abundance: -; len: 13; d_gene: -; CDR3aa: CVCSPRGTSGYTF; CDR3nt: TGTGTCTGCAGTCCCCGAGGGACCTCCGGCTACACCTTC
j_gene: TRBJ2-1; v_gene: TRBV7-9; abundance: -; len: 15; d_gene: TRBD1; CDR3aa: CAASTGTGDNNEQFF; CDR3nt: TGTGCCGCCAGTACCGGGACAGGGGATAACAATGAGCAGTTCTTC
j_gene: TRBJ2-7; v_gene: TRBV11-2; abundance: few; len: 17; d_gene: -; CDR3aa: CASSLGGATGPSYEQYF; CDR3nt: TGTGCCAGCAGCTTAGGAGGGGCGACAGGTCCCTCCTACGAGCAGTACTTC
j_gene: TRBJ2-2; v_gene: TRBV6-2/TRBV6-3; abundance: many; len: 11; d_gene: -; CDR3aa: CASSHTGELFF; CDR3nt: TGTGCCAGCAGCCACACCGGGGAGCTGTTTTTT
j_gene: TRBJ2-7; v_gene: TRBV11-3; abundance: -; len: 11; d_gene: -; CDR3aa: CASSTTHEHYF; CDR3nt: TGTGCCAGCAGCACCACCCACGAGCATTACTTC
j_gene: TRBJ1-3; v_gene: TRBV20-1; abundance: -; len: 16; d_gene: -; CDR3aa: CSARDQRSASGNTIHF; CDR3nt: TGCAGTGCTAGGGATCAGAGGAGTGCCTCTGGAAACACCATACATTTT
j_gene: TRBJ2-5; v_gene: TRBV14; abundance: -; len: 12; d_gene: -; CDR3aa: CASSQLGETQYF; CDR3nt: TGTGCCAGCAGCCAATTGGGAGAGACCCAGTACTTC
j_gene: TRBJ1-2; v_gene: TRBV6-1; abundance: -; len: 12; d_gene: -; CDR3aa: CASSEASWGYNF; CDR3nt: TGTGCCAGCAGTGAAGCGAGTTGGGGCTACAACTTC
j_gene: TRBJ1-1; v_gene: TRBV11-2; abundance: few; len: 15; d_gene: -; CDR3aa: CASSFQGVWNTESFF; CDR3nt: TGTGCCAGCAGCTTTCAGGGCGTTTGGAACACTGAATCTTTCTTT
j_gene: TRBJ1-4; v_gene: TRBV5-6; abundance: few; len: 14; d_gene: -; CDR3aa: CASRTRGTNEKLFF; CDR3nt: TGTGCCAGCAGAACCCGGGGGACTAATGAAAAACTGTTTTTT
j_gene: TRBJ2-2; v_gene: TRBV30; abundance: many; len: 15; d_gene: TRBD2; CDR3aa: CAWSVSSGFTGELFF; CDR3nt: TGTGCCTGGAGTGTTTCTAGCGGTTTCACCGGGGAGCTGTTTTTT
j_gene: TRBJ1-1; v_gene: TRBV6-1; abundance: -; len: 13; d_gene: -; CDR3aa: CASSEDRVGKAFF; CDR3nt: TGTGCCAGCAGTGAAGACAGGGTGGGCAAAGCTTTCTTT
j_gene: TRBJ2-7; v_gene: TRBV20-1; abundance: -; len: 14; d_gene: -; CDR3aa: CSVGMSGKSYEQYF; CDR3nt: TGCAGTGTTGGCATGTCGGGGAAGTCCTACGAGCAGTACTTC
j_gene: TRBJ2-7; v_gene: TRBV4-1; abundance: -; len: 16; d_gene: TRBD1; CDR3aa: CANSHSPGTGTYEQYF; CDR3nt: TGCGCCAACAGCCACTCCCCCGGGACAGGGACCTACGAGCAGTACTTC
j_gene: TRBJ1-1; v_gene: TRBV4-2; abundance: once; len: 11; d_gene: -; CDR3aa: CASSRNIEAFF; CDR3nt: TGTGCCAGCAGCCGGAACATTGAAGCTTTCTTT
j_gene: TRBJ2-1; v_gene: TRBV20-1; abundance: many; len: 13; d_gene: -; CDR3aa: CSATTWGKNEQFF; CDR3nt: TGCAGTGCAACGACTTGGGGAAAGAATGAGCAGTTCTTC
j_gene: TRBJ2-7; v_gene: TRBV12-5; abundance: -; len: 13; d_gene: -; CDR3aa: CASGVALEGEQYF; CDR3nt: TGTGCTAGTGGCGTTGCCCTAGAGGGAGAGCAGTACTTC
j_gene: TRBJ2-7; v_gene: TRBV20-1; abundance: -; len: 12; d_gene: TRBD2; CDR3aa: CSAIGGESEHYF; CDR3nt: TGCAGTGCCATCGGGGGGGAGTCCGAGCATTACTTC
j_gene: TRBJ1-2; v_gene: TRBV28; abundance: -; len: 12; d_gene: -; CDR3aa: CASSLTVEGYTF; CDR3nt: TGTGCCAGCAGTCTGACAGTCGAGGGCTACACCTTC
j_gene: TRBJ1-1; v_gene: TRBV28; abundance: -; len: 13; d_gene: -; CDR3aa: CASSFGFKSEAFF; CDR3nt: TGTGCCAGCAGTTTCGGTTTTAAGTCGGAAGCTTTCTTT
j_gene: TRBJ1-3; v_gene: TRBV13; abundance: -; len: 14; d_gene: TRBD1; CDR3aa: CASSLQGAGNTIQF; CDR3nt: TGTGCCAGCAGCTTACAGGGGGCTGGAAACACCATACAATTT
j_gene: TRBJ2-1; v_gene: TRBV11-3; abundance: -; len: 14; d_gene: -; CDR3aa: CASSRRGWDNEQSF; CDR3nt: TGTGCCAGCAGTCGCCGGGGTTGGGACAATGAGCAGTCCTTC